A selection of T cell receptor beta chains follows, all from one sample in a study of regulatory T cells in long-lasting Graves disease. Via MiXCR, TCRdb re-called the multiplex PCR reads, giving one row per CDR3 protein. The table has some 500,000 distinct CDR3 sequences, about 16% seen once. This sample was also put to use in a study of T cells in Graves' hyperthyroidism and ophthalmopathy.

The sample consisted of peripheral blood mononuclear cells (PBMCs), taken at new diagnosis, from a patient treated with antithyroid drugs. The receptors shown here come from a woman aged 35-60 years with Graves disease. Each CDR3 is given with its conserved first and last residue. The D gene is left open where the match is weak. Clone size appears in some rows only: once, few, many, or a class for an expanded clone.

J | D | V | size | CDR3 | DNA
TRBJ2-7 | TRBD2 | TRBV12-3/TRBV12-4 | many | CASSSGTSFYEQYF | TGTGCCAGCAGTTCAGGGACTAGCTTCTACGAGCAGTACTTC
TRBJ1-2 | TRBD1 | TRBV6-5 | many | CASSYSTGEGAYGYTF | TGTGCCAGCAGTTACAGCACCGGGGAGGGGGCCTATGGCTACACCTTC
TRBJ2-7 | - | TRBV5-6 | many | CASSPRLIYEQYF | TGTGCCAGCAGCCCGAGACTGATCTACGAGCAGTACTTC
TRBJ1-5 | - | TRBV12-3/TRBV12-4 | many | CASSLKSLNQPQHF | TGTGCCAGCAGTTTAAAATCTTTGAATCAGCCCCAGCATTTT
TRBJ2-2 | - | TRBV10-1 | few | CASSHAGGGGELFF | TGCGCCAGCTCTCACGCCGGAGGTGGCGGGGAGCTGTTTTTT
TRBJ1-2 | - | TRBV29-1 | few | CSVGGAHGYTF | TGCAGCGTTGGGGGGGCGCATGGCTACACCTTC
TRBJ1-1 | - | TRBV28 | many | CASSRRLWSLNTEAFF | TGTGCCAGCAGCCGCCGCCTTTGGAGCTTGAACACTGAAGCTTTCTTT
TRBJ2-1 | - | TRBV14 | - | CASSQDWQGKYNEQFF | TGTGCCAGCAGCCAAGATTGGCAGGGAAAATACAATGAGCAGTTCTTC
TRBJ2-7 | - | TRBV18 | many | CASSLNTRGMYF | TGTGCCAGCTCACTAAACACTCGGGGCATGTACTTC
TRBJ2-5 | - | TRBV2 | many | CASSLRGVGETQYF | TGTGCCAGCAGTCTGAGGGGCGTGGGGGAGACCCAGTACTTC
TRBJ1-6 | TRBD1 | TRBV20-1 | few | CSATTGASDNSPLHF | TGCAGTGCTACGACAGGGGCGTCAGATAATTCACCCCTCCACTTT
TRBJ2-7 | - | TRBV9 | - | CASSVELASREQYF | TGTGCCAGCAGCGTAGAACTAGCTTCCCGCGAGCAGTACTTC
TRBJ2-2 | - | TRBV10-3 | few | CAHTGTNTGELFF | TGTGCCCACACGGGGACTAACACCGGGGAGCTGTTTTTT
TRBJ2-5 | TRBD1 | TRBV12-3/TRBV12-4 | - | CASSSRRQGAGETQYF | TGTGCCAGCAGTTCCCGCCGACAGGGGGCGGGTGAGACCCAGTACTTC
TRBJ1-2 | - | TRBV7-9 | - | CASSRPGALYGYTF | TGTGCCAGCAGCCGACCCGGGGCCCTCTATGGCTACACCTTC
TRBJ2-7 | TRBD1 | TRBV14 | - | CASSPDRGLVEQYF | TGTGCCAGCAGCCCGGACAGGGGACTCGTCGAGCAGTACTTC
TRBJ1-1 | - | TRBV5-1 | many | CASSVSGAANTEAFF | TGCGCCAGCAGTGTCTCAGGGGCGGCGAACACTGAAGCTTTCTTT
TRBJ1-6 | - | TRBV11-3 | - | CASSFAGHRGSPLHF | TGTGCCAGCAGCTTCGCGGGCCACCGAGGATCACCCCTCCACTTT
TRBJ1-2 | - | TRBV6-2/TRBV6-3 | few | CASSEAGYYGYTF | TGTGCCAGCAGTGAAGCGGGCTACTATGGCTACACCTTC
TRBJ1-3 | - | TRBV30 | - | CAWKGGNSGNTIYF | TGTGCCTGGAAGGGGGGGAACTCTGGAAACACCATATATTTT
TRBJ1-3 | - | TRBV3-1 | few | CASSPSLDGASGNTIYF | TGTGCCAGCAGCCCCTCGTTGGACGGGGCTTCTGGAAACACCATATATTTT
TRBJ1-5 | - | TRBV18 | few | CASSPNTGNQPQHF | TGTGCCAGCTCACCGAATACAGGGAATCAGCCCCAGCATTTT
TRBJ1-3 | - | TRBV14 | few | CASSQFEGVSGNTIYF | TGTGCCAGCAGCCAATTCGAGGGGGTCTCTGGAAACACCATATATTTT
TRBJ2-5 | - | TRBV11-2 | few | CASSLDRVRGREETQYF | TGTGCCAGCAGCTTAGATCGGGTGCGGGGCCGGGAAGAGACCCAGTACTTC
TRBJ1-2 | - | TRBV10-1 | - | CASSETGFGGYTF | TGCGCCAGCAGTGAAACGGGTTTTGGTGGCTACACCTTC
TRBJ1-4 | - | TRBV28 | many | CASSLEGTNEKLFF | TGTGCCAGCAGTTTAGAGGGAACTAATGAAAAACTGTTTTTT
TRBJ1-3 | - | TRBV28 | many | CASSPPPGYVGNTIYF | TGTGCCAGCAGTCCTCCTCCGGGGTATGTCGGAAACACCATATATTTT
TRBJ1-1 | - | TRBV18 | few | CASSPPEGGMNTEAFF | TGTGCCAGCTCACCCCCTGAGGGGGGAATGAACACTGAAGCTTTCTTT
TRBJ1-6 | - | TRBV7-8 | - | CASSADGRMVLHF | TGTGCCAGCAGCGCTGACGGAAGGATGGTCCTCCACTTT
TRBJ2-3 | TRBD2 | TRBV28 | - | CASSAGTSGADTQYF | TGTGCCAGCAGTGCCGGGACTAGCGGGGCAGATACGCAGTATTTT
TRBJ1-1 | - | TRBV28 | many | CASSPQGTEAFF | TGTGCCAGCAGCCCACAGGGAACTGAAGCTTTCTTT
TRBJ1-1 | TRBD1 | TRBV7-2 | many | CASSLVMQGTGAPEAFF | TGTGCCAGCAGCTTAGTAATGCAGGGGACAGGGGCCCCGGAAGCTTTCTTT
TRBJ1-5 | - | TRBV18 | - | CASSPLPDQPQHF | TGTGCCAGCTCGCCTCTACCGGATCAGCCCCAGCATTTT
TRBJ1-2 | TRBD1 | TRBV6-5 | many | CASSYWQGARYGYTF | TGTGCCAGCAGTTACTGGCAGGGGGCGCGTTATGGCTACACCTTC
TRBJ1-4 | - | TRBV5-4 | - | CASSLGSGGGEKLFF | TGTGCCAGCAGCTTGGGTTCGGGGGGTGGTGAAAAACTGTTTTTT
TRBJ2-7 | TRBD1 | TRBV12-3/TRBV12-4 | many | CASSPTGSEQYF | TGTGCCAGCAGTCCGACAGGGTCCGAGCAGTACTTC
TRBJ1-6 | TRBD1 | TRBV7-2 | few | CASSYDRVRNSPLHF | TGTGCCAGCAGCTACGACAGGGTTCGAAATTCACCCCTCCACTTT
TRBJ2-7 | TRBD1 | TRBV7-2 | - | CASRGQGGTEQYF | TGTGCCAGCAGGGGACAGGGGGGGACCGAGCAGTACTTC
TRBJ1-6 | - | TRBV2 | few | CASSGPGGPANSPLHF | TGTGCCAGCAGTGGCCCGGGGGGCCCGGCGAATTCACCCCTCCACTTT
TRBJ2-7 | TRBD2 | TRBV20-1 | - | CSARRGGREQYF | TGCAGTGCTAGGCGGGGGGGCCGCGAGCAGTACTTC
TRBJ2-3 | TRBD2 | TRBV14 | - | CASSPLSGGGGTQYF | TGTGCCAGCAGCCCGCTCTCGGGGGGAGGCGGTACGCAGTATTTT
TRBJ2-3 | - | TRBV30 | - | CAWSRNTQYF | TGTGCCTGGAGTAGAAATACGCAGTATTTT
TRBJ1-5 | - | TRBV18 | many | CASSPPNQPQHF | TGTGCCAGCAGCCCCCCGAATCAGCCCCAGCATTTT
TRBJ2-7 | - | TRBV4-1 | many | CASSHAGNYEQYF | TGCGCCAGCAGCCACGCCGGGAACTACGAGCAGTACTTC
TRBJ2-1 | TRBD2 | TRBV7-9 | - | CASSPGPAGAYNEQFF | TGTGCCAGCAGTCCTGGGCCGGCGGGGGCCTACAATGAGCAGTTCTTC
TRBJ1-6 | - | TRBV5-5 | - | CASSPRDTSSYNSPLHF | TGTGCCAGCAGCCCCCGAGACACCAGCTCCTATAATTCACCCCTCCACTTT
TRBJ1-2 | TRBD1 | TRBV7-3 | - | CASSLGQGVDGYTF | TGTGCCAGCAGCTTAGGGCAGGGGGTCGATGGCTACACCTTC
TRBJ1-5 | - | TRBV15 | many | CATEDRGGGQPQHF | TGTGCCACCGAAGACCGGGGAGGAGGTCAGCCCCAGCATTTT
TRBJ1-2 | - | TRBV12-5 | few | CASGLGGAGLGGYTF | TGTGCTAGTGGTTTGGGAGGGGCCGGTTTGGGTGGCTACACCTTC
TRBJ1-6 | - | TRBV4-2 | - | CASSQDWGSYNSPLHF | TGTGCCAGCAGCCAAGATTGGGGCTCCTATAATTCACCCCTCCACTTT
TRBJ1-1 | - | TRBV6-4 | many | CASSVQANTEAFF | TGTGCCAGCAGTGTACAGGCGAACACTGAAGCTTTCTTT
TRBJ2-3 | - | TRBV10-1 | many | CASSEQGAVYTDTQYF | TGCGCCAGCAGTGAGCAGGGAGCAGTTTACACAGATACGCAGTATTTT
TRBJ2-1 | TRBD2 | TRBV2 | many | CASRLTGTSGAYNEQFF | TGTGCCAGCAGACTCACCGGGACTAGCGGGGCCTACAATGAGCAGTTCTTC
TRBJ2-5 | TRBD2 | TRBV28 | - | CASSLLGRGLAVETQYF | TGTGCCAGCAGTTTACTTGGGCGGGGACTAGCGGTAGAGACCCAGTACTTC
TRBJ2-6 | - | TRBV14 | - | CASSPGWANVLTF | TGTGCCAGCAGTCCCGGCTGGGCCAACGTCCTGACTTTC
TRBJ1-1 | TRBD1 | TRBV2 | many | CASQKTGMGTEAFF | TGTGCCAGCCAGAAGACAGGGATGGGCACTGAAGCTTTCTTT